This TCR beta chain was sequenced for a study of cytomegalovirus exposure and HLA in healthy donors. Study-level background: A subsequent analysis reported that the 120 validation repertoires were produced on the same platform that had also been used for the roughly 700 first-cohort repertoires. General study findings and limits: The study designated roughly 150 TCR beta chains cytomegalovirus-associated.

Comment on this clone: Its antigen is unknown.

Sequencing used immunoSEQ multiplex PCR; TCRdb keeps in-frame clones, though not all of them. The profile shows 150,000 to 200,000 clones, about 84% of them singletons. V was trimmed by 0 bases and J by 7 bases, leaving 10 bases between them. This CDR3 region has 14 residues. Germline V CDR1 and CDR2: SGHRS, YFSETQ. The sequence came from a woman aged 18-29 years in good health and CMV-seronegative. The chain recombines TRBV5-1 with TRBJ2-2; D remains unclear. Sequenced: PBMCs. CDR3 nucleotide sequence: TGCGCCAGCAGCTTGGACTGGTCCGGCGGGGAGCTGTTTTTT. Its translation is CASSLDWSGGELFF.